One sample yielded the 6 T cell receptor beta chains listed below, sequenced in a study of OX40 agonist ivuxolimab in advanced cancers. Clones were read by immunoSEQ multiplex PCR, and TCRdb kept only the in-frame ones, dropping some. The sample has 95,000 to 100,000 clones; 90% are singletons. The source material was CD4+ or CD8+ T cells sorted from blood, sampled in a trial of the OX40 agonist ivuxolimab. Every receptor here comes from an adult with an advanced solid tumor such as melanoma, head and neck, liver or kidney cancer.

CDR3 residues: CASNLAVLHNSPLHF. In DNA form, the CDR3 reads TGTGCCAGCAACTTGGCCGTGCTTCATAATTCACCCCTCCACTTT. The gene calls are TRBV7-9 and TRBJ1-6; D not resolved. Trimming removed 7 bases from V and 5 bases from J, with 15 bases in between. The length of the CDR3 is 15 residues. The germline V gene has CDR1 SEHNR and CDR2 FQNEAQ (reference sequence).

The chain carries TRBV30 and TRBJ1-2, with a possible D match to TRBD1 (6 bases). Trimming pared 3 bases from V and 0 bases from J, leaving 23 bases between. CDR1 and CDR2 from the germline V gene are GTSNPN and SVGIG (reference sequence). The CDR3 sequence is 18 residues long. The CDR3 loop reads CAWRKYSLTGLSNYGYTF. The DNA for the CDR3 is TGTGCCTGGAGAAAATATTCTTTGACAGGCCTTTCTAACTATGGCTACACCTTC.

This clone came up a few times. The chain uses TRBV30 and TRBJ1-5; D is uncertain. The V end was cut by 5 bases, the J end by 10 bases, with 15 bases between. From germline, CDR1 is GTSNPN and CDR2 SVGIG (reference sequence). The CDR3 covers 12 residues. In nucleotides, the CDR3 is TGTGCCTGGTCTAGGACGGGTGAACCCCAGCATTTT. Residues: CAWSRTGEPQHF.

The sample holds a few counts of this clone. The CDR3: CASSTGHDRVNTEAFF. The CDR3 DNA reads as TGTGCCAGTAGTACGGGCCACGACAGGGTGAACACTGAAGCTTTCTTT. The chain employs TRBV19 and TRBJ1-1; 7 bases line up with TRBD1. The germline V gene has CDR1 LNHDA and CDR2 SQIVND (reference sequence). There are 16 residues in the CDR3. V was clipped by 4 bases and J by 0 bases; unmatched bases: 8.

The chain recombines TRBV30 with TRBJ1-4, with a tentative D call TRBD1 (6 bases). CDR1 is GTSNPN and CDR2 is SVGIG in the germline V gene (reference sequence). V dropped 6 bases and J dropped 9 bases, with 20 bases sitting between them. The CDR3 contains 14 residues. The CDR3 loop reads CACQTRGQRQKLFF. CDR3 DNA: TGTGCCTGCCAAACGAGGGGACAACGTCAAAAACTGTTTTTT. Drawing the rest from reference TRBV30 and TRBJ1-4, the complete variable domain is SQTIHQWPATLVQPVGSPLSLECTVEGTSNPNLYWYRQAAGRGLQLLFYSVGIGQISSEVPQNLSASRPQDRQFILSSKKLLLSDSGFYLCACQTRGQRQKLFFGSGTQLSVL.

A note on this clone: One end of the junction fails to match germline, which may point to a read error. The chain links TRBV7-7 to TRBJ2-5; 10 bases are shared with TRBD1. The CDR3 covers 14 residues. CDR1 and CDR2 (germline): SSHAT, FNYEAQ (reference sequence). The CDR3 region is CASSRQGATETQYF. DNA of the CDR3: TGTGCTAGCAGCCGACAGGGGGCAACGGAGACCCAGTACTTC.